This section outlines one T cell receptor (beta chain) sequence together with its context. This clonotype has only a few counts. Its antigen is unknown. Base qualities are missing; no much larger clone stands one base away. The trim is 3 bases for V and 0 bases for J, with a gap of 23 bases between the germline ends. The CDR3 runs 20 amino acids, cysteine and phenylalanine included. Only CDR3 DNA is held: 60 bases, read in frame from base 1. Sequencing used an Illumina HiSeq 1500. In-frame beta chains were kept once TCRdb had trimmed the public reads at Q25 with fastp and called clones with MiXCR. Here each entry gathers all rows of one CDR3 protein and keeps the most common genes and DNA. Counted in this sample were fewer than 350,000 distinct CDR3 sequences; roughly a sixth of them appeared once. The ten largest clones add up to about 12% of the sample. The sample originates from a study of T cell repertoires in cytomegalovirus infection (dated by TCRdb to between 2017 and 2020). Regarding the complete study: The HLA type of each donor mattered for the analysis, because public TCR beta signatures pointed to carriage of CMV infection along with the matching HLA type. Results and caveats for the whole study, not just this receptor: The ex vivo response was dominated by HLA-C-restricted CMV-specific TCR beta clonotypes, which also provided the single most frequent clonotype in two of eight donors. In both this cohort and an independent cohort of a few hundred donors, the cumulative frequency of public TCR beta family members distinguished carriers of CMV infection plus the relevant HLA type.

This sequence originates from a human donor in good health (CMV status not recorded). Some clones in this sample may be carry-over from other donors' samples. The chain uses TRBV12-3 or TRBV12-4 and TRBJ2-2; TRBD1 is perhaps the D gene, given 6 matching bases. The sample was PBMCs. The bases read TGTGCCAGCAGTTTCGAGTTTACAGGGTCTATAATCGCGAACACCGGGGAGCTGTTTTTT. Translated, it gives CASSFEFTGSIIANTGELFF.